The clone carrying this T cell receptor beta chain was recorded once. Its antigen remains unidentified. These data come from a study of T cell responses to AZD1222 COVID-19 vaccine. General study points: The span of vaccine-associated CD4 TCRs extended across spike, with dominance at 160-218 and 743-854. Donor demographics were predominantly white British with a female majority; clonal diversity may be underestimated. Spike-specific TCR repertoires showed rising breadth and depth after two AZD1222 doses. There were repertoire samples only from the period after the peak T cell response.

Per germline, CDR1 SGHTA and CDR2 FQGNSA. The CDR3 totals 14 residues. V dropped 3 bases and J dropped 3; count of bases not matched to a gene: 1. The repertoire was sequenced with immunoSEQ multiplex PCR; TCRdb's copy has only in-frame clones and lacks some. The sample yields 150,000 or so clones, roughly 86% seen once. Source: peripheral blood, taken on day 0 of AZD1222 vaccination. The gene calls are TRBV7-2 and TRBJ1-2; 10 positions agree with TRBD1. The receptor was isolated from an adult in good health. CDR3 protein: CASSLTGGDYGYTF. DNA for the CDR3: TGTGCCAGCAGCTTGACAGGGGGCGACTATGGCTACACCTTC.